This TCR beta chain was recorded in a study of radiation and T cells in renal cell carcinoma. Germline V gene lookup returns CDR1 SGHTA and CDR2 FQGNSA. The CDR3 has 16 residues. V lost 1 base to trimming and J lost 3 bases; unmatched junction nucleotides: 6. The time point here: baseline pretreatment blood. Documented treatment: 15 Gy SBRT to primary tumor, nephrectomy 4 weeks later. The assay was immunoSEQ multiplex PCR, and TCRdb's table has in-frame clones only and misses some. The profile shows some 110,000 clones, around 84% of them singletons. The chain employs TRBV7-2 and TRBJ1-5; TRBD1 aligns across 7 bases. The receptor was isolated from an older woman with renal cell carcinoma. The sample consisted of blood, taken from a patient whose treatment included radiotherapy and nephrectomy. CDR3 region: CASSLGQGIINQPQHF. The CDR3 coding sequence is TGTGCCAGCAGCTTAGGACAGGGTATAATCAATCAGCCCCAGCATTTT.